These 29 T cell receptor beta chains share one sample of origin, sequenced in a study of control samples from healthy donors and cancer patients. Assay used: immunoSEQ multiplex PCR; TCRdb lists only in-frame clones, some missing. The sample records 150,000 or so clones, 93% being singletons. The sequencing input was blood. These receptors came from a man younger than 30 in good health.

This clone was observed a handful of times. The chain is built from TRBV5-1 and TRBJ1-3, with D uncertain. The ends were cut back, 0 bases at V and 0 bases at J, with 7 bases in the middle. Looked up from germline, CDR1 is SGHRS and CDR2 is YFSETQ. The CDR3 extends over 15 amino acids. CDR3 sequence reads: CASSLDTSSGNTIYF. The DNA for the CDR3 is TGCGCCAGCAGCTTGGATACGAGCTCTGGAAACACCATATATTTT.

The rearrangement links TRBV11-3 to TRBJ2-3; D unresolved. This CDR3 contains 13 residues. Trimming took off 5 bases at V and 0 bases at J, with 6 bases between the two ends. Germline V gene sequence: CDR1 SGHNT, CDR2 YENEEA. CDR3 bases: TGTGCCAGCAGCCCCGGTAGCACAGATACGCAGTATTTT. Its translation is CASSPGSTDTQYF.

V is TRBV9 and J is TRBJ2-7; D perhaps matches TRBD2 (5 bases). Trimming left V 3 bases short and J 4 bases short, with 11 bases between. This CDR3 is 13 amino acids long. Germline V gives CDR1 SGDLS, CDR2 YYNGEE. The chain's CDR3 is CASSAIPGYEQYF. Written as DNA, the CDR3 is TGTGCCAGCAGCGCCATTCCGGGATACGAGCAGTACTTC.

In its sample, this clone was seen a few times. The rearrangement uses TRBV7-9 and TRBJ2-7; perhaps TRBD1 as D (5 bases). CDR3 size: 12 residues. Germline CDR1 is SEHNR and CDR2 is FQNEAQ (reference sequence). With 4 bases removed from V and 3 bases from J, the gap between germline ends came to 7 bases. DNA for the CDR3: TGTGCCAGCAGCTCAGGGTTCTACGAGCAGTACTTC. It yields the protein CASSSGFYEQYF.

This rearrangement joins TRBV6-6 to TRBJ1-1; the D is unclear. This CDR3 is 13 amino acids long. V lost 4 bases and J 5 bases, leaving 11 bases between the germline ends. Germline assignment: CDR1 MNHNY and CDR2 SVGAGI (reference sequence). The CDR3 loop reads CASSWEGGTEAFF. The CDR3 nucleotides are TGTGCCAGCAGTTGGGAGGGCGGAACTGAAGCTTTCTTT.

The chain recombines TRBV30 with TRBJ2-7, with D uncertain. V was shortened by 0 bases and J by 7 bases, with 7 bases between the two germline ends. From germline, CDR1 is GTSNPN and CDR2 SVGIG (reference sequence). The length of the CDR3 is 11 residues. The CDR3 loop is CAWSVFWEQYF. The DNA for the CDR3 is TGTGCCTGGAGTGTTTTTTGGGAGCAGTACTTC. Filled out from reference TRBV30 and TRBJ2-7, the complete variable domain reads SQTIHQWPATLVQPVGSPLSLECTVEGTSNPNLYWYRQAAGRGLQLLFYSVGIGQISSEVPQNLSASRPQDRQFILSSKKLLLSDSGFYLCAWSVFWEQYFGPGTRLTVT.

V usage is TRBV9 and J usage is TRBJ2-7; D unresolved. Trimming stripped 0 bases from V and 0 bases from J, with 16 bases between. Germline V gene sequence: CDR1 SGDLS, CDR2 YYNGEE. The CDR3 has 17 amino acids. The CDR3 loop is CASSVVDGSAFSYEQYF. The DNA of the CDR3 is TGTGCCAGCAGCGTAGTAGATGGGTCCGCTTTCTCCTACGAGCAGTACTTC. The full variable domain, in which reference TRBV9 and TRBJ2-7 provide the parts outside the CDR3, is DSGVTQTPKHLITATGQRVTLRCSPRSGDLSVYWYQQSLDQGLQFLIQYYNGEERAKGNILERFSAQQFPDLHSELNLSSLELGDSALYFCASSVVDGSAFSYEQYFGPGTRLTVT.

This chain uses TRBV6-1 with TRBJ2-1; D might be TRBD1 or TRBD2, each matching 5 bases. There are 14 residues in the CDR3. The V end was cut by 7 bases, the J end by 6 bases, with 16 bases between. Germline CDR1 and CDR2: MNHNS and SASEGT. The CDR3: CASTPRDESNEQFF. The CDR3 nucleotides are TGTGCCAGCACCCCCCGGGACGAGTCCAATGAGCAGTTCTTC.

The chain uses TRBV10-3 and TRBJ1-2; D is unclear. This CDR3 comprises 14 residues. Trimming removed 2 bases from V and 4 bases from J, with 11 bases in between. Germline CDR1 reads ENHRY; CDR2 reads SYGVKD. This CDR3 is CAISEELTGYGYTF. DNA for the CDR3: TGTGCCATCAGTGAGGAACTGACTGGCTATGGCTACACCTTC.

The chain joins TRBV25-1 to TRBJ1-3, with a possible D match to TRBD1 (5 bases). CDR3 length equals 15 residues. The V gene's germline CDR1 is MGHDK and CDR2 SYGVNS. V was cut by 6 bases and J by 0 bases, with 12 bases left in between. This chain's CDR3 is CASRGQGNSGNTIYF. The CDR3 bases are TGTGCCAGCAGGGGTCAGGGCAACTCTGGAAACACCATATATTTT.

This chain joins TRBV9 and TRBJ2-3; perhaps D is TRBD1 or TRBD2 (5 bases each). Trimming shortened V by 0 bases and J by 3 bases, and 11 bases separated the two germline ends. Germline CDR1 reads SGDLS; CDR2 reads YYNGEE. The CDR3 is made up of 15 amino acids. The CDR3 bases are TGTGCCAGCAGCGTAGGAAGGAGGACAACAGATACGCAGTATTTT. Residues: CASSVGRRTTDTQYF.

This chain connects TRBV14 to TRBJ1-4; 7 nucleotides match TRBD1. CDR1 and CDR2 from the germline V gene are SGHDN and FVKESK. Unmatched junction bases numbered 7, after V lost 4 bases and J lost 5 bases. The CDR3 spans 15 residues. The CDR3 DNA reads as TGTGCCAGCAGCCCCCTGGGCAGGGGGAATGAAAAACTGTTTTTT. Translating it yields CASSPLGRGNEKLFF.

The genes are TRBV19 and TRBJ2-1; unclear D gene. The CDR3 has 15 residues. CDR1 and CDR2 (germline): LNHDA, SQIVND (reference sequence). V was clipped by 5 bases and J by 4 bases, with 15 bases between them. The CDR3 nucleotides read TGTGCCAGTAGTCCGGACCATAGTGTTTACAATGAGCAGTTCTTC. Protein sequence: CASSPDHSVYNEQFF.

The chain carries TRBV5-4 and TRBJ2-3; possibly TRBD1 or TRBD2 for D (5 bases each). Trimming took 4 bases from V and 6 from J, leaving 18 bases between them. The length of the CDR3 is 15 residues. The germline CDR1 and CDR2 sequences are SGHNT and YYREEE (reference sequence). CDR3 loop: CASSPTGLPGDTQYF. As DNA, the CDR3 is TGTGCCAGCAGCCCGACGGGGCTTCCAGGGGATACGCAGTATTTT.

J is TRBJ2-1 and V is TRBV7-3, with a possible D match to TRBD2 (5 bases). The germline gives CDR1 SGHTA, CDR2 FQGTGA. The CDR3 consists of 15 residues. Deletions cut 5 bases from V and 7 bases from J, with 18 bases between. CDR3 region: CASSLRGSSGNEQFF. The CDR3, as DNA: TGTGCCAGCAGCCTCCGTGGGAGTTCCGGAAATGAGCAGTTCTTC.

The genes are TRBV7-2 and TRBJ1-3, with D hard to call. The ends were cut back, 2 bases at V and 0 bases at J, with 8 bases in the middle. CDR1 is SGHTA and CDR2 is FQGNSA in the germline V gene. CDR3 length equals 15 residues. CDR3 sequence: CASSLLGYSGNTIYF. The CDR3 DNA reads TGTGCCAGCAGCTTATTGGGATACTCTGGAAACACCATATATTTT.

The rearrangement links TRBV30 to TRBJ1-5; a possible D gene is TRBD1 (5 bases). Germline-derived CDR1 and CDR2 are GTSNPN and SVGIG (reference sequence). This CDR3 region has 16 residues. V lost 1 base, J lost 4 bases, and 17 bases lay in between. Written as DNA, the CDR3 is TGTGCCTGGAGTGGGTTCCGGGGCGGACGAAATCAGCCCCAGCATTTT. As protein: CAWSGFRGGRNQPQHF.

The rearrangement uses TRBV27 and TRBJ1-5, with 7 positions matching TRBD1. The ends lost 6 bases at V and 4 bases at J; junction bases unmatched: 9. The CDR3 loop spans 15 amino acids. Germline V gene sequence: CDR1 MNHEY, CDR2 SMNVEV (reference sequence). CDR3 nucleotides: TGTGCCAGCAGGGCTACAGGGGCAGCTAATCAGCCCCAGCATTTT. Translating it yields CASRATGAANQPQHF.

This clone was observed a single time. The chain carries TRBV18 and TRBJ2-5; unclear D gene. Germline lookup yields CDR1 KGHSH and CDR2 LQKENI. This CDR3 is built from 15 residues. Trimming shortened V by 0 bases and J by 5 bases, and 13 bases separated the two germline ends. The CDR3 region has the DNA TGTGCCAGCTCACCACCGGCAGACGGTGGGGAGACCCAGTACTTC. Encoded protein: CASSPPADGGETQYF.

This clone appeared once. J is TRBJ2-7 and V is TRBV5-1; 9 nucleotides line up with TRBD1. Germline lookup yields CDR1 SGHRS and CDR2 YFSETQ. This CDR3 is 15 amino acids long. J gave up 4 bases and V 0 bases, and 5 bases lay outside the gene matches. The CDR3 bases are TGCGCCAGCAGCTTGGATACAGGGGGCCTTTACGAGCAGTACTTC. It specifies CASSLDTGGLYEQYF.

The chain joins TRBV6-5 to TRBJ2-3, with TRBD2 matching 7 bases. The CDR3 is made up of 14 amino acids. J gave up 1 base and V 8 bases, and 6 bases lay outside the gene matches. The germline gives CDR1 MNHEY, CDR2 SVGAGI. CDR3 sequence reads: CASGAGEGTDTQYF. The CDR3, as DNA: TGTGCCAGCGGGGCGGGAGAGGGCACAGATACGCAGTATTTT.

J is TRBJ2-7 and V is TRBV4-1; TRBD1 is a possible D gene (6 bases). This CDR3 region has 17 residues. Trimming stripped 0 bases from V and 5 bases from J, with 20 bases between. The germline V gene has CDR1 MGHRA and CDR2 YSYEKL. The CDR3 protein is CASSQEWDTDLTDEQYF. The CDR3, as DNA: TGCGCCAGCAGCCAAGAGTGGGACACTGACCTTACGGACGAGCAGTACTTC.

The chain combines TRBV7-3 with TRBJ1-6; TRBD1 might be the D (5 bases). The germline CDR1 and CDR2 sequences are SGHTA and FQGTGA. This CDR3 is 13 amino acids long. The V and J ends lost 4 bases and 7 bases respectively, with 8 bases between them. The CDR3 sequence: CASSWRDNSPLHF. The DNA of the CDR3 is TGTGCCAGCAGCTGGAGGGACAATTCACCCCTCCACTTT.

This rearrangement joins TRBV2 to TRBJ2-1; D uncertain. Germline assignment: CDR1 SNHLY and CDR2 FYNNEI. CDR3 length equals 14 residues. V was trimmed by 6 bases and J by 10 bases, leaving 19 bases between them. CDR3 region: CASRGRAYHGEQFF. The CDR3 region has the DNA TGTGCCAGCAGAGGAAGGGCGTATCATGGGGAGCAGTTCTTC.

The CDR3 region has the DNA TGCGCCAGCAGCTTGGGATCATCTAGGGCTTTCTTT. Its translation is CASSLGSSRAFF. The chain has TRBV5-1 and TRBJ1-1; D call uncertain. V gave up 0 bases and J gave up 11 bases, with 11 bases separating them. In germline, CDR1 is SGHRS, CDR2 YFSETQ. The CDR3 runs to 12 residues.

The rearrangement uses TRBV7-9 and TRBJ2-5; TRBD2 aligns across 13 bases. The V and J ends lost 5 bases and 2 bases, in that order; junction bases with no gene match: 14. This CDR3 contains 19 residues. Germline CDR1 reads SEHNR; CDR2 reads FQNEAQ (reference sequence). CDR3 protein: CASSPTSGRALFPQETQYF. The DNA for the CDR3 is TGTGCCAGCAGCCCCACTAGCGGGAGGGCCTTATTCCCGCAAGAGACCCAGTACTTC.

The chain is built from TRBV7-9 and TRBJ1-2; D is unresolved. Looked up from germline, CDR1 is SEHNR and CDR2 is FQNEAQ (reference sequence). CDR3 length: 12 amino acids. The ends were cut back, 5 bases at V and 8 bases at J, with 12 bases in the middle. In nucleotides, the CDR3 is TGTGCCAGCAGCCGCCCTGGACGGGGCTACACCTTC. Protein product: CASSRPGRGYTF.

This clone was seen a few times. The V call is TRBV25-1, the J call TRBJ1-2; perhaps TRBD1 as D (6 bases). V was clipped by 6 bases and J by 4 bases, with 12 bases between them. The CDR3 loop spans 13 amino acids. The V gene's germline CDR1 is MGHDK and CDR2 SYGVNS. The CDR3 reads CASSPGGAYGYTF. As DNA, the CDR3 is TGTGCCAGCAGCCCTGGGGGGGCCTATGGCTACACCTTC.

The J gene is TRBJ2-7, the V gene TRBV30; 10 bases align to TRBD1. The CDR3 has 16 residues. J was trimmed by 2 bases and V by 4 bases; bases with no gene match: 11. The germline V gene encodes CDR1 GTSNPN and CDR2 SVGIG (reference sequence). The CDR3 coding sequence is TGTGCCTGGATGGACAGGGGGGATTATTACCCCTACGAGCAGTACTTC. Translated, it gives CAWMDRGDYYPYEQYF.